The rows below give T cell receptor beta chains drawn from one sample of a study of shared clonotypes between healthy human individuals. Clones were read by immunoSEQ multiplex PCR, and TCRdb kept only the in-frame ones, dropping some. The sample carries about 1 million clones, around 74% recorded once. Sequencing used memory CD4+ T cells sorted from blood. These receptors all stem from a man between 18 and 35 years old in good health. CDR3s include the opening cysteine and the closing phenylalanine or tryptophan. D genes are given only for firm matches. Size values are once, few and many counts, or a class for expanded clones, and some rows have none.

TRBJ2-3,TRBD2,TRBV9,.,CASSATGTRRSDTQYF,TGTGCCAGCAGCGCAACCGGGACTAGGCGGTCAGATACGCAGTATTTT
TRBJ2-5,.,TRBV12-5,.,CASGPGGWFQETQYF,TGTGCTAGTGGCCCCGGGGGATGGTTCCAAGAGACCCAGTACTTC
TRBJ2-5,.,TRBV7-2,.,CASSSSPQETQYF,TGTGCCAGCAGCTCCTCGCCGCAAGAGACCCAGTACTTC
TRBJ2-5,.,TRBV4-1,.,CASSQALFVETQYF,TGCGCCAGCAGCCAAGCGCTATTCGTAGAGACCCAGTACTTC
TRBJ2-3,.,TRBV18,few,CASSGLGLSTDTQYF,TGTGCCAGCTCAGGACTGGGACTTTCAACAGATACGCAGTATTTT
TRBJ1-1,.,TRBV10-3,.,CAISEDRLEAFF,TGTGCCATCAGTGAGGACCGACTGGAAGCTTTCTTT
TRBJ2-2,.,TRBV7-9,.,CASSTRAGELFF,TGTGCCAGCAGCACCAGGGCCGGGGAGCTGTTTTTT
TRBJ2-3,TRBD2,TRBV28,.,CASSRGGANPQYF,TGTGCCAGCAGTCGCGGGGGGGCCAACCCGCAGTATTTT
TRBJ2-7,TRBD1,TRBV28,.,CASSKLLLRTGAGYEQYF,TGTGCCAGCAGCAAGTTATTGCTCCGGACAGGGGCGGGCTACGAGCAGTACTTC
TRBJ1-1,.,TRBV5-1,.,CASSLEVWTSGTEAFF,TGCGCCAGCAGCTTGGAGGTTTGGACGAGTGGCACTGAAGCTTTCTTT